A selection of T cell receptor beta chains follows, all from one sample in a study of blood T cell repertoires in COVID-19. The assay was immunoSEQ multiplex PCR, and TCRdb's table has in-frame clones only and misses some. The sample yields 300,000 to 450,000 clones, 70% to 90% seen once. The sample taken for sequencing was PBMCs or T cells enriched from blood (not recorded which). The receptors shown here come from a young man who had recovered from COVID-19. The CDR3 runs from the conserved cysteine through the conserved F or W. A D gene is named only where the DNA matches it firmly. Clone size is not always given. Where it is, it says once, few, many or a class for expanded clones.

CDR3 DNA	CDR3 protein	V gene	J gene	D gene	clone size
TGCAGCGTTGAAAGGGACAGGGGAACCTACGAGCAGTACTTC	CSVERDRGTYEQYF	TRBV29-1	TRBJ2-7	TRBD1	many
TGCGCCAGCAGCGCGCAACCCGCGGGACTATCTGATTTCGGGGAGCTGTTTTTT	CASSAQPAGLSDFGELFF	TRBV5-1	TRBJ2-2	TRBD2	.
TGTGCCACCAGCAGAGGGGACAGGGTTTCTTCCTCATACAATGAGCAGTTCTTC	CATSRGDRVSSSYNEQFF	TRBV15	TRBJ2-1	TRBD1	.
TGTGCCTGGAGTCCTGGACCGGGAGTACGTTCACCCCTCCACTTT	CAWSPGPGVRSPLHF	TRBV30	TRBJ1-6	.	few
TGTGCCAGCAGACAAAGCGGGGGCCCCACAGATACGCAGTATTTT	CASRQSGGPTDTQYF	TRBV7-6	TRBJ2-3	TRBD2	.
TGTGCCAGCAGGTCCGGGGGGGGGAACACAGATACGCAGTATTTT	CASRSGGGNTDTQYF	TRBV2	TRBJ2-3	TRBD2	.
TGTGCCAGCAGTGAAAGGGCGGGTTATAGCAATCAGCCCCAGCATTTT	CASSERAGYSNQPQHF	TRBV2	TRBJ1-5	.	.
TGCGCCAGCAGCTCACAGGGATTAGAAAAACTGTTTTTT	CASSSQGLEKLFF	TRBV5-1	TRBJ1-4	.	.
TGTGCCAGCAGCTTAGTCCCACAATCTTACTACGAGCAGTACTTC	CASSLVPQSYYEQYF	TRBV7-9	TRBJ2-7	.	.
TGTGCCAGCAGCCACGGTAGGGTAGAGGGCTATGGCTACACCTTC	CASSHGRVEGYGYTF	TRBV6-5	TRBJ1-2	.	once
TGTGCCAGCGGGCCAGGGTTCGTCTCCTACGAGCAGTACTTC	CASGPGFVSYEQYF	TRBV9	TRBJ2-7	.	.
TGTGCCAGCAGCCCTGGGGGGGAGGGATCGACTAATGAAAAACTGTTTTTT	CASSPGGEGSTNEKLFF	TRBV7-6	TRBJ1-4	.	.
TGTGCCAGCAGCCAAGGTTCTAGCGATGACTACGAGCAGTACTTC	CASSQGSSDDYEQYF	TRBV4-2	TRBJ2-7	.	once
TGTGCCAGCAGCCGACCTAGGACTAGCGGAGGTAGCACAGATACGCAGTATTTT	CASSRPRTSGGSTDTQYF	TRBV7-8	TRBJ2-3	TRBD2	.
TGTGCCTGCCTCCAGGGGGCGATTACGGGGGGCTTCACAGATACGCAGTATTTT	CACLQGAITGGFTDTQYF	TRBV30	TRBJ2-3	.	.
TGTGCCAGCAGCTTAGAACTTGGGCCCAATAGCAATCAGCCCCAGCATTTT	CASSLELGPNSNQPQHF	TRBV11-3	TRBJ1-5	.	.
TGTGCCAGCAGCCCCGGGGTCAATGAGCAGTTCTTC	CASSPGVNEQFF	TRBV11-2	TRBJ2-1	.	.
TGTGCCGTCGGGACTAGCGGGGGTCAAGAGACCCAGTACTTC	CAVGTSGGQETQYF	TRBV10-3	TRBJ2-5	TRBD2	.
TGTGCCAGCAGCTTAGGGCGGGGGAACACTGAAGCTTTCTTT	CASSLGRGNTEAFF	TRBV11-3	TRBJ1-1	.	once
TGTGCCACCAAAATTCGCTCTGGGGCCAACGTCCTGACTTTC	CATKIRSGANVLTF	TRBV15	TRBJ2-6	.	.
TGTGCCAGTAGTATCCAGCGGGGACACTATTCGTTCTTC	CASSIQRGHYSFF	TRBV19	TRBJ2-1	.	few
TGTGCCAGCAGCGCGGACAGACTCAACTCTGGAAACACCATATATTTT	CASSADRLNSGNTIYF	TRBV7-9	TRBJ1-3	.	.
TGTGCCAGCAGCGCGGACAGGGGGGTCTATGGCTACACCTTC	CASSADRGVYGYTF	TRBV27	TRBJ1-2	TRBD1	once
TGTGCCAGCAGCTTGGTGGCGGGCAATTCACCCCTCCACTTT	CASSLVAGNSPLHF	TRBV5-4	TRBJ1-6	.	.
TGCGCCAGCACCACCGGGACTAGCGGGGGGGTTGAGCAGTTCTTC	CASTTGTSGGVEQFF	TRBV5-1	TRBJ2-1	TRBD2	.
TGTGCCAGCAGCTTAGGCGTAGCTCTTGGAAACACCATATATTTT	CASSLGVALGNTIYF	TRBV7-8	TRBJ1-3	.	few
TGCGCCAGCAGTGCGGCGAGGGTGGATGAAAAACTGTTTTTT	CASSAARVDEKLFF	TRBV10-2	TRBJ1-4	.	.
TGTGCCAGCAGCTTAGAGACAGGGTCAAGCTCCTATAATTCACCCCTCCACTTT	CASSLETGSSSYNSPLHF	TRBV11-2	TRBJ1-6	TRBD1	.
TGCGCCAGCCACCCCACTAGCGGGCCCACAGATACGCAGTATTTT	CASHPTSGPTDTQYF	TRBV5-1	TRBJ2-3	TRBD2	.
TGCGCCAGCAGCCAAGACTTGAACACTGAAGCTTTCTTT	CASSQDLNTEAFF	TRBV4-3	TRBJ1-1	.	.
TGCGCCAGCAGCTTCGGGAAAACCTACGAGCAGTACTTC	CASSFGKTYEQYF	TRBV5-1	TRBJ2-7	.	.
TGTGCCAGCAGCGTAGGGGTAGCCGGGTCGGGCTATGGCTACACCTTC	CASSVGVAGSGYGYTF	TRBV9	TRBJ1-2	.	.
TGTGCCAGCAGTCCGGACAGGTACACTGAAGCTTTCTTT	CASSPDRYTEAFF	TRBV2	TRBJ1-1	TRBD1	.
TGCGCCAGCAGCTTGGAAGGGGATCGCACTGAAGCTTTCTTT	CASSLEGDRTEAFF	TRBV5-1	TRBJ1-1	.	.
TGTGCCAGCAGCAACCTAATGGACTGGTTAAAGACCCAGTACTTC	CASSNLMDWLKTQYF	TRBV11-2	TRBJ2-5	.	.
TGTGCCTGGAGTGCCCTTAAGGGGGCTGAAGCTTTCTTT	CAWSALKGAEAFF	TRBV30	TRBJ1-1	.	.
TGTGCCAGTAGTACCGGGACAGGGGGTAATCAGCCCCAGCATTTT	CASSTGTGGNQPQHF	TRBV19	TRBJ1-5	TRBD1	.
TGTGCCAGTAGTGAGAGACAGGGGTTGGATGAAGCTTTCTTT	CASSERQGLDEAFF	TRBV19	TRBJ1-1	TRBD1	.
TGTGCCAGCGAAGCCGGGTTTCTCTACGAGCAGTACTTC	CASEAGFLYEQYF	TRBV6-5	TRBJ2-7	.	.
TGTGCCAGCAGTTTATTGAATGGCGACAGTGACTACACCTTC	CASSLLNGDSDYTF	TRBV28	TRBJ1-2	.	.